The 18 T cell receptor beta chains given below trace back to one sample, sequenced in a study of PD-L1 blockade in urothelial cancer. Using immunoSEQ multiplex PCR, the repertoire was profiled, and TCRdb retains in-frame clones only, with some absent. The sample yields over 30,000 clones, about 80% seen once. As for time point: pretreatment peripheral blood. Specimen: PBMCs, collected around atezolizumab (anti-PD-L1) treatment. The receptors were gathered from a man aged 55 to 70 with urothelial cancer.

This clone appeared a single time. The CDR3 bases are TGTGCCAGCAATCACTTGGAGTCCTACGAGCAGTACTTC. The encoded protein is CASNHLESYEQYF. The rearrangement links TRBV6-5 to TRBJ2-7; D ambiguous. Trimming stripped 7 bases from V and 1 base from J, with 11 bases between. The CDR3 contains 13 residues. Germline assignment: CDR1 MNHEY and CDR2 SVGAGI.

CDR3 coding DNA: TGTGCCAGCAGTGAGGAGGGTCAGGGCGCAGATACGCAGTATTTT. It is translated as CASSEEGQGADTQYF. This sequence joins TRBV2 and TRBJ2-3; tentative D call: TRBD2 (6 bases). Per the germline V gene, CDR1 is SNHLY and CDR2 is FYNNEI. CDR3 length: 15 residues. The germline V and J ends were trimmed by 3 bases and 4 bases, with 14 bases remaining between them.

CDR3 sequence: CAIRTQGLNTEAFF. The DNA of the CDR3 is TGTGCCATCAGAACACAGGGGCTGAACACTGAAGCTTTCTTT. The gene calls are TRBV10-3 and TRBJ1-1, with TRBD1 matching 7 bases. There are 14 residues in the CDR3. Unmatched junction bases numbered 4, after V lost 6 bases and J lost 0 bases. From germline, CDR1 is ENHRY and CDR2 SYGVKD.

The rearrangement links TRBV9 to TRBJ2-3; the D gene is possibly TRBD2 (6 bases). Per the germline V gene, CDR1 is SGDLS and CDR2 is YYNGEE. The CDR3 is 15 amino acids. The V end was cut by 0 bases, the J end by 2 bases, with 10 bases between. CDR3 nucleotides: TGTGCCAGCAGCGTAGATGGGAGGACCACAGATACGCAGTATTTT. Amino acids: CASSVDGRTTDTQYF.

This clone was detected only a few times. The chain is built from TRBV9 and TRBJ1-1; D perhaps matches TRBD1 (5 bases). Per the germline V gene, CDR1 is SGDLS and CDR2 is YYNGEE. The CDR3 spans 13 residues. V shed 4 bases and J shed 1 base, with 8 bases lying between them. The CDR3 spells CASSRQQNTEAFF. CDR3 nucleotides: TGTGCCAGCAGCCGACAGCAGAACACTGAAGCTTTCTTT.

This CDR3 is CASSLSGTSGSDTQYF. The CDR3 bases are TGTGCCAGCAGCTTATCCGGGACTAGCGGGAGTGATACGCAGTATTTT. This chain joins TRBV7-2 and TRBJ2-3; 14 bases align to TRBD2. V dropped 2 bases and J dropped 6; count of bases not matched to a gene: 4. The CDR3 is 16 amino acids. From germline, CDR1 is SGHTA and CDR2 FQGNSA.

The chain joins TRBV5-1 to TRBJ1-2, with 9 bases identical to TRBD1. The V and J ends lost 4 bases and 3 bases, in that order; junction bases with no gene match: 7. Germline V gene data show CDR1 as SGHRS and CDR2 as YFSETQ. The CDR3 extends over 15 amino acids. The CDR3 DNA reads as TGCGCCAGCAGCCTAGGGACAGGGCCCGACTATGGCTACACCTTC. Translating it yields CASSLGTGPDYGYTF. Variable domain in full (rest from reference TRBV5-1 and TRBJ1-2): KAGVTQTPRYLIKTRGQQVTLSCSPISGHRSVSWYQQTPGQGLQFLFEYFSETQRNKGNFPGRFSGRQFSNSRSEMNVSTLELGDSALYLCASSLGTGPDYGYTFGSGTRLTVV.

This chain links TRBV28 with TRBJ1-5, with D perhaps TRBD1 (5 bases). The CDR3 length is 14 residues. V lost 10 bases to trimming and J lost 6 bases, with 19 bases between them. CDR1 MDHEN and CDR2 SYDVKM come from the germline V gene. CDR3 coding DNA: TGTGCCACCATAGGAGGGGTACGCGGTCAGCCCCAGCATTTT. It encodes CATIGGVRGQPQHF.

The V gene is TRBV5-1, the J gene TRBJ2-2; 10 positions agree with TRBD2. J lost 4 bases, V lost 4 bases, and 10 bases had no gene match. This CDR3 has 17 residues. CDR1 SGHRS and CDR2 YFSETQ come from the germline V gene. CDR3 sequence (DNA): TGCGCCAGCAGCGCTAGCGGGAGTGGTATCAGCACCGGGGAGCTGTTTTTT. Protein product: CASSASGSGISTGELFF.

V usage is TRBV7-9 and J usage is TRBJ1-1; 7 bases align to TRBD1. The CDR3 spans 16 residues. Germline CDR1 SEHNR, CDR2 FQNEAQ (reference sequence). V trimming: 4 bases; J trimming: 10 bases; junction bases outside the gene matches: 18. In DNA form, the CDR3 reads TGTGCCAGCAGCTCGCGCACCACTCTCCGACAGGGAAGAGCTTTCTTT. This sequence encodes CASSSRTTLRQGRAFF.

The chain combines TRBV6-1 with TRBJ1-1; 10 nucleotides align to TRBD1. CDR3 length: 13 residues. The trim removed 8 bases at V and 1 base at J, leaving 1 base unmatched. Germline CDR1 is MNHNS and CDR2 is SASEGT. The CDR3 region has the DNA TGTGCCAGCCGGGACAGGGGGAACACTGAAGCTTTCTTT. This gives the protein CASRDRGNTEAFF.

V is TRBV11-2 and J is TRBJ2-2; TRBD1 agrees at 9 bases. Germline assignment: CDR1 SGHAT and CDR2 FQNNGV. With 7 bases clipped from V and 4 bases from J, the junction kept 7 bases outside the gene matches. The CDR3 has 15 residues. The CDR3 spells CASTSGTGSTGELFF. The CDR3 DNA sequence: TGTGCCAGCACCTCCGGGACAGGGTCCACCGGGGAGCTGTTTTTT.

This clone was seen only a few times. The rearrangement uses TRBV7-8 and TRBJ2-2, with D maybe TRBD2 (6 bases). There are 16 residues in the CDR3. Trimming removed 2 bases at V and 5 bases at J, with 15 bases between. CDR1 and CDR2 (germline): SGHVS, FQNEAQ. CDR3 protein: CASSLRAGRRTGELFF. The DNA for the CDR3 is TGTGCCAGCAGCTTACGGGCGGGAAGACGAACCGGGGAGCTGTTTTTT.

This clone came up once. V is TRBV6-5 and J is TRBJ2-5; TRBD1 is a possible D gene (5 bases). The germline gives CDR1 MNHEY, CDR2 SVGAGI. The length of the CDR3 is 16 residues. V shed 0 bases and J shed 4 bases, with 15 bases lying between them. The CDR3 coding sequence is TGTGCCAGCAGTTACTCAGGGCAGGGCACGGGAGAGACCCAGTACTTC. The encoded protein is CASSYSGQGTGETQYF.

The CDR3 loop reads CASSSLDRLNTGELFF. Here the CDR3 DNA reads TGTGCCAGCAGTTCCTTGGACAGGCTGAACACCGGGGAGCTGTTTTTT. The V gene is TRBV6-5, the J gene TRBJ2-2, with 7 bases aligning to TRBD1. Trimming took 4 bases from V and 1 from J; bases not matched to a gene: 6. Per germline, CDR1 MNHEY and CDR2 SVGAGI. CDR3 length equals 16 residues.

The rearrangement uses TRBV5-8 and TRBJ2-7, with TRBD1 identical over 7 bases. The CDR3 runs 14 residues. J gave up 6 bases and V 1 base, and 7 bases lay outside the gene matches. Germline V gene sequence: CDR1 SGHTS, CDR2 YDEGEE. CDR3 amino acids: CASSLNRGRPEQYF. The CDR3 DNA reads as TGTGCCAGCAGCTTGAACAGGGGTAGACCCGAGCAGTACTTC.

The gene calls are TRBV5-3 and TRBJ2-7; TRBD2 is a possible D gene (6 bases). TRBV5-3 is known as an ORF, though its function is uncertain. Between the trimmed V and J ends, which lost 4 bases and 4 bases, there was a span of 12 bases. CDR3 size: 13 residues. The CDR3 protein is CARSLGTSYEQYF. The CDR3 coding sequence is TGTGCCAGAAGCCTCGGGACTTCATACGAGCAGTACTTC.

This clone has just one count. The rearrangement uses TRBV12-5 and TRBJ2-7; D possibly corresponds to TRBD1 (6 bases). Germline V gene lookup returns CDR1 LGHNT and CDR2 FRNRAP. V dropped 6 bases and J dropped 0 bases, with 21 bases sitting between them. The CDR3 totals 17 residues. CDR3 in DNA: TGTGCTAGTGGCGAAGACCCCGGGACATTAAGCTCCTACGAGCAGTACTTC. Amino acids: CASGEDPGTLSSYEQYF.